The 13 T cell receptor beta chains presented below share a single source sample, sequenced in a study of patients and donors after allogeneic stem cell transplantation. TCRdb recomputed calls from the RT-PCR reads with MiXCR, one row per CDR3 protein. In the table there are some 160,000 distinct CDR3 sequences, roughly 24% of which are singletons. The sample comprised blood, either unsorted or a sorted T cell fraction (not recorded which). Receptor source: a human donor who was either an allogeneic HSCT recipient or a stem cell or donor lymphocyte infusion donor (not recorded which). It is not recorded whose cells these are; they may come from a transplant donor.

The chain recombines TRBV25-1 with TRBJ2-1; D is possibly TRBD2 (6 bases). The CDR3 runs to 13 residues. The germline V gene encodes CDR1 MGHDK and CDR2 SYGVNS. The V and J ends lost 5 bases and 6 bases respectively, with 11 bases between them. As DNA, the CDR3 is TGTGCCAGCAGTACCCTGGGGGGCAATGAGCAGTTCTTC. It is translated as CASSTLGGNEQFF.

The gene calls are TRBV21-1 and TRBJ1-1; the table's D call TRBD1 went unverified against the DNA. TRBV21-1 is tagged as a pseudogene. This CDR3 has 16 residues. CDR3 DNA: TGTGCCAGCAGCTCCCGGGACAGGGAGTTTGACACTGAAGCTTTCTTT. Amino acid sequence: CASSSRDREFDTEAFF.

This clonotype turned up a few times. This sequence joins TRBV18 and TRBJ1-1; no clear D. In germline, CDR1 is KGHSH, CDR2 LQKENI. The CDR3 spans 8 residues. Trimming left V 6 bases short and J 11 bases short, with 4 bases between. The CDR3 DNA is TGTGCCAGCTCCCCCGCTTTCTTT. It encodes CASSPAFF.

The J gene is TRBJ1-2, the V gene TRBV12-3 or TRBV12-4; 8 bases align to TRBD1. The CDR3 sequence is 13 residues long. V dropped 8 bases and J dropped 7; count of bases not matched to a gene: 9. As DNA, the CDR3 is TGTGCCAGCGGCCGACAGGGGCCGCCTGGCTACACCTTC. This translates into CASGRQGPPGYTF.

This clonotype showed up just a few times. The gene calls are TRBV27 and TRBJ2-7; tentatively, D is TRBD2 (6 bases). The V end was cut by 6 bases, the J end by 3 bases, with 12 bases between. CDR1 is MNHEY and CDR2 is SMNVEV in the germline V gene (reference sequence). The CDR3 runs to 13 residues. The CDR3 spells CASSPGLFYEQYF. As DNA, the CDR3 is TGTGCCAGCAGCCCGGGACTCTTCTACGAGCAGTACTTC.

The chain links TRBV20-1 to TRBJ2-4, with 7 bases that match TRBD2. From germline, CDR1 is DFQATT and CDR2 SNEGSKA (reference sequence). The V and J ends lost 3 bases and 7 bases, in that order; junction bases with no gene match: 3. The CDR3 consists of 12 residues. Here the CDR3 reads CSASWEGNIQYF. DNA of the CDR3: TGCAGTGCTAGCTGGGAGGGGAACATTCAGTACTTC.

The table lists this clonotype with a few counts. This rearrangement joins TRBV7-7 to TRBJ2-5; TRBD1 aligns across 9 bases. V trimming: 5 bases; J trimming: 1 base; junction bases outside the gene matches: 2. The CDR3 runs to 14 residues. Germline assignment: CDR1 SSHAT and CDR2 FNYEAQ (reference sequence). The DNA for the CDR3 is TGTGCCAGCAGCAAGGGACAGGGCCAAGAGACCCAGTACTTC. Translated, it gives CASSKGQGQETQYF. Full variable domain (rest looked up from reference TRBV7-7 and TRBJ2-5): GAGVSQSPRYKVTKRGQDVTLRCDPISSHATLYWYQQALGQGPEFLTYFNYEAQPDKSGLPSDRFSAERPEGSISTLTIQRTEQRDSAMYRCASSKGQGQETQYFGPGTRLLVL.

V usage is TRBV7-6 and J usage is TRBJ2-7; D tentatively fits TRBD1 or TRBD2 (5 bases each). The germline gives CDR1 SGHVS, CDR2 FNYEAQ. Trimming took off 5 bases at V and 3 bases at J, with 11 bases between the two ends. There are 13 residues in the CDR3. The CDR3 DNA reads TGTGCCAGCAGCCCGGGACCGGGCTACGAGCAGTACTTC. Protein sequence: CASSPGPGYEQYF.

V gene TRBV29-1 combines with J gene TRBJ2-7; D assignment may be TRBD1 or TRBD2 (5 bases each). Germline-derived CDR1 and CDR2 are SQVTM and ANQGSEA. Trimming removed 4 bases from V and 0 bases from J, with 10 bases in between. The CDR3 has 13 amino acids. The CDR3 DNA sequence: TGCAGCGTTGTCAGGGACCTCTCCTACGAGCAGTACTTC. Protein: CSVVRDLSYEQYF.

This clonotype was detected many times. The chain uses TRBV27 and TRBJ1-5, with 11 bases that match TRBD1. Germline V gene sequence: CDR1 MNHEY, CDR2 SMNVEV (reference sequence). CDR3 length equals 14 residues. Germline trimming cut 6 bases from V and 6 bases from J; bases unmatched to any gene: 4. As DNA, the CDR3 is TGTGCCAGCAGCCGGGACAGGGGGACTCAGCCCCAGCATTTT. It specifies CASSRDRGTQPQHF.

A remark on this clonotype: The junction departs from germline at one end; a sequencing error may be responsible. The gene calls are TRBV29-1 and TRBJ1-3; D gene unclear. This CDR3 is built from 15 residues. CDR1 and CDR2 from the germline V gene are SQVTM and ANQGSEA. The CDR3 bases are TGCAGCGTTGAAGATCCAAGGGTTGCTGGAGACACCATATATTTT. Its translation is CSVEDPRVAGDTIYF.

This clonotype was observed at least ten times. CDR3 coding DNA: TGTGCCAGCAGCAGTTGGACAGACAAAAATGAAAAACTGTTTTTT. It specifies CASSSWTDKNEKLFF. The gene calls are TRBV12-3 or TRBV12-4 and TRBJ1-4, with D perhaps TRBD1 (6 bases). The V end lost 6 bases, the J end lost 5 bases, and 16 bases lay between the germline ends. CDR3 size: 15 residues.

This clonotype was seen many times. The genes are TRBV12-3 or TRBV12-4 and TRBJ1-1; 7 bases fit TRBD1. The CDR3 is 14 amino acids. V gave up 8 bases and J gave up 0 bases; unmatched junction bases: 6. The CDR3 loop is CASGRQGMNTEAFF. In nucleotides, the CDR3 is TGTGCCAGCGGACGACAGGGTATGAACACTGAAGCTTTCTTT.